One sample yielded the 32 T cell receptor beta chains listed below, sequenced in a study of cytomegalovirus exposure and HLA in healthy donors. The primer mix had 60 Vbeta and 13 Jbeta primers. The method was immunoSEQ multiplex PCR; TCRdb's version includes in-frame clones alone and lacks a portion of them. Here the sample spans some 130,000 clones, 60% to 80% being singletons. Sequenced input: PBMCs. The receptors were sampled from a female donor in good health and CMV-seronegative.

The chain carries TRBV7-8 and TRBJ2-1; 12 bases line up with TRBD2. Germline-derived CDR1 and CDR2 are SGHVS and FQNEAQ. The CDR3 has 16 residues. V gave up 1 base and J gave up 10 bases; unmatched junction bases: 8. Written as DNA, the CDR3 is TGTGCCAGCAGCTTAGAGGCTAGCGGGAGGGCCGGGGAGCAGTTCTTC. Translating gives CASSLEASGRAGEQFF.

CDR3 amino acids: CASSLLQSGELFF. The CDR3 DNA reads as TGTGCCAGCAGTTTATTGCAGTCCGGGGAGCTGTTTTTT. The chain is built from TRBV28 and TRBJ2-2; no reliable D call. The CDR3 is 13 residues long. CDR1 and CDR2 (germline): MDHEN, SYDVKM. V was pared by 1 base and J by 6 bases, with 6 bases between.

In its sample, this clone was seen once. The CDR3 here is CASSLWVAGEENEQFF. The DNA for the CDR3 is TGTGCCAGCAGTTTATGGGTAGCGGGAGAGGAGAATGAGCAGTTCTTC. This chain connects TRBV28 to TRBJ2-1, with TRBD2 matching 9 bases. V shed 0 bases and J 7 bases; nucleotides not matched to a gene: 7. Germline V CDR1 and CDR2: MDHEN, SYDVKM. This CDR3 has 16 residues. Complete variable domain (other parts from reference TRBV28 and TRBJ2-1): DVKVTQSSRYLVKRTGEKVFLECVQDMDHENMFWYRQDPGLGLRLIYFSYDVKMKEKGDIPEGYSVSREKKERFSLILESASTNQTSMYLCASSLWVAGEENEQFFGPGTRLTVL.

V gene TRBV7-8 combines with J gene TRBJ2-7; 7 bases map to TRBD2. The CDR3 has 16 amino acids. Germline assignment: CDR1 SGHVS and CDR2 FQNEAQ. V shed 11 bases, J shed 1 base, and the junction held 17 bases outside the gene matches. The CDR3 region is CASTARAGTVSYEQYF. CDR3 DNA: TGTGCCTCAACAGCGCGAGCGGGAACCGTTTCCTACGAGCAGTACTTC. Full variable domain (rest looked up from reference TRBV7-8 and TRBJ2-7): GAGVSQSPRYKVAKRGQDVALRCDPISGHVSLFWYQQALGQGPEFLTYFQNEAQLDKSGLPSDRFFAERPEGSVSTLKIQRTQQEDSAVYLCASTARAGTVSYEQYFGPGTRLTVT.

J is TRBJ2-7 and V is TRBV28; a weak D match, TRBD1 (5 bases). Per germline, CDR1 MDHEN and CDR2 SYDVKM. The CDR3 spans 12 residues. V was cut by 5 bases and J by 3 bases, with 8 bases left in between. Written as DNA, the CDR3 is TGTGCCAGCAGTCCCCAGGGCTACGAGCAGTACTTC. Its translation is CASSPQGYEQYF.

The chain links TRBV20-1 to TRBJ2-7; the D gene is possibly TRBD1 (5 bases). The CDR3 runs 11 residues. Trimming took off 0 bases at V and 6 bases at J, with 6 bases between the two ends. From germline, CDR1 is DFQATT and CDR2 SNEGSKA (reference sequence). CDR3 in amino acids: CSARDTGEQYF. CDR3 DNA sequence: TGCAGTGCTAGAGATACAGGCGAGCAGTACTTC.

The V call is TRBV5-1, the J call TRBJ1-1; D unclear. Germline V gives CDR1 SGHRS, CDR2 YFSETQ. CDR3 length: 15 amino acids. Between the trimmed V and J ends, which lost 1 base and 3 bases, there was a span of 13 bases. This chain's CDR3 is CASSLNYISYTEAFF. CDR3 sequence (DNA): TGCGCCAGCAGCTTGAATTACATCTCCTACACTGAAGCTTTCTTT.

The gene calls are TRBV15 and TRBJ1-6; tentatively, D is TRBD1 (6 bases). Germline CDR1 is LNHNV and CDR2 is YYDKDF (reference sequence). CDR3 length equals 16 residues. The V and J ends lost 4 bases and 0 bases respectively, with 10 bases between them. CDR3 loop: CATSKGRGSYNSPLHF. The CDR3 DNA sequence: TGTGCCACCAGCAAGGGCAGGGGCTCCTATAATTCACCCCTCCACTTT.

This sequence joins TRBV28 and TRBJ2-3; TRBD2 might be the D (5 bases). Germline V gives CDR1 MDHEN, CDR2 SYDVKM. Deletions cut 8 bases from V and 6 bases from J, with 12 bases between. The CDR3 covers 12 residues. For the CDR3, the DNA is TGTGCCAGCGGGAGTTACGCGGATACGCAGTATTTT. Encoded protein: CASGSYADTQYF.

The V and J genes are TRBV6-5 and TRBJ2-5, with 8 positions matching TRBD1. CDR1 and CDR2 from the germline V gene are MNHEY and SVGAGI. The J segment lost 4 bases and the V segment lost 5 bases, leaving 9 bases of the junction unmatched. This CDR3 comprises 15 residues. The CDR3 here is CASSTMDRDGETQYF. CDR3 coding DNA: TGTGCCAGCAGTACAATGGACAGGGACGGAGAGACCCAGTACTTC.

Remarks on this clone: The same CDR3 arises from other DNA sequences in this sample as well. This rearrangement joins TRBV28 to TRBJ2-7; 9 bases line up with TRBD1. This CDR3 region has 15 residues. Germline V CDR1 and CDR2: MDHEN, SYDVKM. V shed 4 bases and J 2 bases; nucleotides not matched to a gene: 6. CDR3 sequence (DNA): TGTGCCAGCAGTTACGGACAGGGGAGCACCTACGAGCAGTACTTC. It translates to CASSYGQGSTYEQYF. Full variable domain (remainder filled in from reference TRBV28 and TRBJ2-7): DVKVTQSSRYLVKRTGEKVFLECVQDMDHENMFWYRQDPGLGLRLIYFSYDVKMKEKGDIPEGYSVSREKKERFSLILESASTNQTSMYLCASSYGQGSTYEQYFGPGTRLTVT.

The chain couples TRBV7-8 to TRBJ2-4, with 10 bases identical to TRBD1. CDR3 length: 18 residues. Germline V CDR1 and CDR2: SGHVS, FQNEAQ. V trimming: 7 bases; J trimming: 0 bases; junction bases outside the gene matches: 12. The CDR3 sequence: CASTTGTGVFEAKNIQYF. The CDR3 nucleotides are TGTGCCAGCACCACCGGGACAGGGGTCTTCGAAGCCAAAAACATTCAGTACTTC. The variable domain in full, completed from reference TRBV7-8 and TRBJ2-4, reads GAGVSQSPRYKVAKRGQDVALRCDPISGHVSLFWYQQALGQGPEFLTYFQNEAQLDKSGLPSDRFFAERPEGSVSTLKIQRTQQEDSAVYLCASTTGTGVFEAKNIQYFGAGTRLSVL.

The chain combines TRBV7-2 with TRBJ1-2; perhaps TRBD1 as D (5 bases). This CDR3 contains 15 residues. Trimming pared 2 bases from V and 6 bases from J, leaving 16 bases between. Germline CDR1 and CDR2: SGHTA and FQGNSA. The CDR3 loop is CASSLRSGTIDGYTF. CDR3 DNA sequence: TGTGCCAGCAGCTTAAGGTCAGGGACTATTGATGGCTACACCTTC.

The chain recombines TRBV18 with TRBJ1-5, with D possibly TRBD1 on 6 matching bases. CDR1 and CDR2 from the germline V gene are KGHSH and LQKENI. The CDR3 length is 15 residues. V was pared by 1 base and J by 6 bases, with 13 bases between. The CDR3 here is CASSPRGGEAQPQHF. DNA of the CDR3: TGTGCCAGCTCACCACGAGGGGGGGAGGCTCAGCCCCAGCATTTT. The full variable domain, rest sourced from reference TRBV18 and TRBJ1-5, is NAGVMQNPRHLVRRRGQEARLRCSPMKGHSHVYWYRQLPEEGLKFMVYLQKENIIDESGMPKERFSAEFPKEGPSILRIQQVVRGDSAAYFCASSPRGGEAQPQHFGDGTRLSIL.

The rearrangement joins TRBV4-1 to TRBJ2-2; D gene unclear. V shed 0 bases and J shed 4 bases, with 6 bases lying between them. This CDR3 spans 14 amino acids. Germline V lookup: CDR1 MGHRA, CDR2 YSYEKL. This CDR3 is CASSQDYGTGELFF. The CDR3 nucleotides are TGCGCCAGCAGCCAAGACTACGGCACCGGGGAGCTGTTTTTT.

DNA of the CDR3: TGTGCCAGCAGCTTTCCCAGGGCCTACAAAAACGCTGCAACTAATGAAAAACTGTTTTTT. Translated, it gives CASSFPRAYKNAATNEKLFF. The genes are TRBV7-8 and TRBJ1-4; perhaps TRBD1 as D (5 bases). V was cut by 3 bases and J by 0 bases, with 23 bases left in between. Germline lookup yields CDR1 SGHVS and CDR2 FQNEAQ. The CDR3 loop spans 20 amino acids.

The chain's CDR3 is CASSRGINQPQHF. The CDR3 DNA reads TGTGCCAGCTCGAGAGGAATCAATCAGCCCCAGCATTTT. The chain has TRBV7-2 and TRBJ1-5; no clear D gene. The CDR3 is made up of 13 amino acids. V gave up 8 bases and J gave up 3 bases, with 11 bases separating them. The germline V gene has CDR1 SGHTA and CDR2 FQGNSA.

The chain combines TRBV5-1 with TRBJ2-3; 8 bases are shared with TRBD2. The trim removed 1 base at V and 0 bases at J, leaving 7 bases unmatched. The germline CDR1 and CDR2 sequences are SGHRS and YFSETQ. This CDR3 is built from 17 residues. CDR3 DNA sequence: TGCGCCAGCAGCTTGCAAGCTAGCGGGCGGAGCACAGATACGCAGTATTTT. This sequence encodes CASSLQASGRSTDTQYF. Based on the CDR3 plus reference TRBV5-1 and TRBJ2-3, the full variable domain is KAGVTQTPRYLIKTRGQQVTLSCSPISGHRSVSWYQQTPGQGLQFLFEYFSETQRNKGNFPGRFSGRQFSNSRSEMNVSTLELGDSALYLCASSLQASGRSTDTQYFGPGTRLTVL.

This chain links TRBV5-1 with TRBJ2-1; TRBD1 matches at 7 bases. CDR1 and CDR2 (germline): SGHRS, YFSETQ. The ends lost 2 bases at V and 4 bases at J; junction bases unmatched: 3. The CDR3 has 14 residues. The CDR3 DNA is TGCGCCAGCAGCTTACCGGGACAGTACAATGAGCAGTTCTTC. Translated: CASSLPGQYNEQFF.

The chain joins TRBV11-2 to TRBJ1-3, with TRBD1 matching over 9 bases. The CDR3 sequence is 14 residues long. Trimming removed 2 bases from V and 8 bases from J; junction bases left unmatched: 4. From germline, CDR1 is SGHAT and CDR2 FQNNGV. Here the CDR3 DNA reads TGTGCCAGCAGCTTAATGGACAGGGGAGACACCATATATTTT. Protein sequence: CASSLMDRGDTIYF.

This clone was recorded a few times. The chain couples TRBV7-9 to TRBJ2-7, with 9 bases matching TRBD1. This CDR3 spans 15 amino acids. V lost 5 bases, J lost 1 base, and 6 bases stayed unmatched. In germline, CDR1 is SEHNR, CDR2 FQNEAQ (reference sequence). CDR3 nucleotide sequence: TGTGCCAGCAGCGCAAACGGGACAGGGTCCTACGAGCAGTACTTC. This encodes CASSANGTGSYEQYF.

This chain joins TRBV9 and TRBJ2-2; D may be TRBD2 (7 bases). CDR1 and CDR2 from the germline V gene are SGDLS and YYNGEE. The length of the CDR3 is 15 residues. Trimming took off 0 bases at V and 3 bases at J, with 9 bases between the two ends. The CDR3 is CASSVVGGHTGELFF. The CDR3 bases are TGTGCCAGCAGCGTAGTGGGGGGGCACACCGGGGAGCTGTTTTTT.

The chain combines TRBV7-9 with TRBJ2-3; the match to TRBD2 covers 7 bases. Germline assignment: CDR1 SEHNR and CDR2 FQNEAQ (reference sequence). The CDR3 is 14 amino acids. Losses at the gene ends were 1 base for V and 3 bases for J; bases not matched to a gene: 1. The CDR3 spells CASSLVLATDTQYF. The CDR3 DNA reads TGTGCCAGCAGCTTAGTACTAGCGACAGATACGCAGTATTTT.

This chain links TRBV4-2 with TRBJ2-7; possible D gene TRBD2, 6 bases. The CDR3 runs to 14 residues. Germline loops: CDR1 LGHNA, CDR2 YNFKEQ. Trimming cost V 3 bases and J 3 bases, with 12 bases left between them. CDR3 amino acids: CASSHRTGDYEQYF. CDR3 DNA sequence: TGTGCCAGCAGCCACCGAACGGGGGACTACGAGCAGTACTTC.

CDR3: CASSELGGRFNEQFF. In nucleotides, the CDR3 is TGTGCCAGCAGTGAATTAGGAGGGAGGTTCAATGAGCAGTTCTTC. This chain joins TRBV25-1 and TRBJ2-1, with D tentatively TRBD2 (6 bases). The germline V gene encodes CDR1 MGHDK and CDR2 SYGVNS. CDR3 length: 15 residues. V was pared by 1 base and J by 6 bases, with 13 bases between.

The rearrangement uses TRBV28 and TRBJ2-7, with D possibly matching TRBD1 (6 bases). CDR1 MDHEN and CDR2 SYDVKM come from the germline V gene. V was clipped by 2 bases and J by 3 bases, with 8 bases between them. This CDR3 comprises 13 residues. The CDR3 region is CASSLGGYYEQYF. In nucleotides, the CDR3 is TGTGCCAGCAGTTTAGGGGGCTACTACGAGCAGTACTTC.

The V and J genes are TRBV9 and TRBJ2-3; D might be TRBD2 (7 bases). CDR3 length: 21 amino acids. Germline V gene sequence: CDR1 SGDLS, CDR2 YYNGEE. Deletions cut 0 bases from V and 2 bases from J, with 28 bases between. Written as DNA, the CDR3 is TGTGCCAGCAGCGTAGGGAGGGGGGGTTATTCGGGACCGAGGATCACAGATACGCAGTATTTT. This codes for CASSVGRGGYSGPRITDTQYF.

The rearrangement links TRBV5-6 to TRBJ2-7; 7 bases are a match to TRBD1. This CDR3 region has 15 residues. Germline V CDR1 and CDR2: SGHDT, YYEEEE. Losses at the gene ends were 0 bases for V and 2 bases for J; bases not matched to a gene: 5. The CDR3 sequence: CASSLVAGGPYEQYF. In DNA, the CDR3 is TGTGCCAGCAGCTTGGTGGCAGGGGGACCCTACGAGCAGTACTTC.

This chain uses TRBV9 with TRBJ1-1; possibly TRBD1 for D (6 bases). This CDR3 comprises 14 residues. Germline V gives CDR1 SGDLS, CDR2 YYNGEE. V was cut by 2 bases and J by 7 bases, with 15 bases left in between. Here the CDR3 reads CASSVKVQGGEAFF. The DNA for the CDR3 is TGTGCCAGCAGCGTTAAAGTACAGGGCGGTGAAGCTTTCTTT.

This chain joins TRBV4-1 and TRBJ2-7; the match to TRBD1 covers 7 bases. The V gene end was trimmed by 4 bases and the J gene end by 4 bases; junction bases not matched to a gene: 4. Germline V gene sequence: CDR1 MGHRA, CDR2 YSYEKL. The CDR3 covers 13 residues. The CDR3 protein is CASSRLQGYEQYF. CDR3 in DNA: TGCGCCAGCAGCCGATTACAGGGGTACGAGCAGTACTTC.

The chain uses TRBV11-2 and TRBJ2-1; 10 bases match TRBD1. The V gene end was trimmed by 7 bases and the J gene end by 10 bases; junction bases not matched to a gene: 7. The CDR3 spans 13 residues. Germline V lookup: CDR1 SGHAT, CDR2 FQNNGV. The CDR3 DNA follows: TGTGCCAGCACCCAGACAGGGGGCCTGGAGCAGTTCTTC. Amino acids: CASTQTGGLEQFF.

Here the CDR3 reads CASSQDTTSGRPEQFF. Here the CDR3 DNA reads TGCGCCAGCAGCCAAGATACGACTAGCGGGAGACCAGAGCAGTTCTTC. This chain uses TRBV4-3 with TRBJ2-1, with 12 bases fitting TRBD2. V lost 0 bases to trimming and J lost 10 bases; unmatched junction nucleotides: 7. The CDR3 has 16 amino acids. Germline CDR1 is LGHNA and CDR2 is YSLEER.